This TCR beta chain derives from a study of monozygotic twins with inflammatory bowel disease. The CDR3 sequence is 14 residues long. On this clonotype itself: The antigen remains undetermined.

TCRdb re-called the 5' RACE reads, yielding one record per CDR3 amino acid sequence without DNA. The sample has about 380,000 distinct CDR3 sequences, and its top ten clones hold just over 2.5%. A 2.5 ml blood sample was drawn per donor. Skipping T cell sorting, the study isolated total RNA directly from whole blood. Study-level points and caveats: Telling different T cell subtypes apart from each other was not possible.

The sample consisted of blood. This TCR came from a human donor with ulcerative colitis or Crohn's disease, or a healthy co-twin of an affected twin (not recorded which). The chain has TRBV12-3 or TRBV12-4 and TRBJ1-1; TCRdb gives TRBD1 as the D gene, but with no DNA this cannot be confirmed. The CDR3 here is CASHPGGLVTEAFF.